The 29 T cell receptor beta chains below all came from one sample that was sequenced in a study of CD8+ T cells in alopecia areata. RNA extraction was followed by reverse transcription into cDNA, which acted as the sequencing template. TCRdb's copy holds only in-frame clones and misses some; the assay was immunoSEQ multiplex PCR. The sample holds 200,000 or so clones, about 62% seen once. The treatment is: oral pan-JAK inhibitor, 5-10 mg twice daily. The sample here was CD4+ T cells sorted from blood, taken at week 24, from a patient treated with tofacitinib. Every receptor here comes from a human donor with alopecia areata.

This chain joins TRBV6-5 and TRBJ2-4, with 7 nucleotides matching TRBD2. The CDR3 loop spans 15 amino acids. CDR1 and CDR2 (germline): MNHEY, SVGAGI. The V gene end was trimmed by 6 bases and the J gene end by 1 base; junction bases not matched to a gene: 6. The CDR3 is CASRQTGGAKNIQYF. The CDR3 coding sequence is TGTGCCAGCAGACAAACCGGGGGGGCCAAAAACATTCAGTACTTC.

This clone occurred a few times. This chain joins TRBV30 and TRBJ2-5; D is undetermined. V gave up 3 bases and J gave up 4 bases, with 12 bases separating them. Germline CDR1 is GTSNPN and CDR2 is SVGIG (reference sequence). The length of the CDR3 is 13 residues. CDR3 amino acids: CAWSGKMGETQYF. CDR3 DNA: TGTGCCTGGAGCGGCAAGATGGGAGAGACCCAGTACTTC.

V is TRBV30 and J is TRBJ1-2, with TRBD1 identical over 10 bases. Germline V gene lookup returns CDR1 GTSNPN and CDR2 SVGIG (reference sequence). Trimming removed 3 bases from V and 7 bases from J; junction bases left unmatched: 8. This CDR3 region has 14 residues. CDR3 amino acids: CAWRETGGSSGYTF. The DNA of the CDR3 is TGTGCCTGGAGGGAGACAGGGGGCTCTAGTGGCTACACCTTC.

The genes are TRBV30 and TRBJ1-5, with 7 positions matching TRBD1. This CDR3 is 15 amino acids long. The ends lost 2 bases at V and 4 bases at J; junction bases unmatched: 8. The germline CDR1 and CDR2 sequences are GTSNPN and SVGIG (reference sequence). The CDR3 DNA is TGTGCCTGGAGTATTGCGGGACAGTCAAATCAGCCCCAGCATTTT. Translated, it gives CAWSIAGQSNQPQHF.

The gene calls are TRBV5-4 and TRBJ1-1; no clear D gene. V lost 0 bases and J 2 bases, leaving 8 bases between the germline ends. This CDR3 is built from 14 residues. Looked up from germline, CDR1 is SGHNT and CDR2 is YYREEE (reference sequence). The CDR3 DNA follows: TGTGCCAGCAGCTTGGACAGCTCCAACACTGAAGCTTTCTTT. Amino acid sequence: CASSLDSSNTEAFF. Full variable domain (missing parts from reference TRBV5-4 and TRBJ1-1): ETGVTQSPTHLIKTRGQQVTLRCSSQSGHNTVSWYQQALGQGPQFIFQYYREEENGRGNFPPRFSGLQFPNYSSELNVNALELDDSALYLCASSLDSSNTEAFFGQGTRLTVV.

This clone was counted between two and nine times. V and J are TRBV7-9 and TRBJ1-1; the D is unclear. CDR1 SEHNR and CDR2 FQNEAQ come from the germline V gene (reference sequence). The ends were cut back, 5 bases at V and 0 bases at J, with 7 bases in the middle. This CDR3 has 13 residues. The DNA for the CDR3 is TGTGCCAGCAGCGTTCATATGAACACTGAAGCTTTCTTT. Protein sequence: CASSVHMNTEAFF. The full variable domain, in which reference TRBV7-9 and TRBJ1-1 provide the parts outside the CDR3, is DTGVSQNPRHKITKRGQNVTFRCDPISEHNRLYWYRQTLGQGPEFLTYFQNEAQLEKSRLLSDRFSAERPKGSFSTLEIQRTEQGDSAMYLCASSVHMNTEAFFGQGTRLTVV.

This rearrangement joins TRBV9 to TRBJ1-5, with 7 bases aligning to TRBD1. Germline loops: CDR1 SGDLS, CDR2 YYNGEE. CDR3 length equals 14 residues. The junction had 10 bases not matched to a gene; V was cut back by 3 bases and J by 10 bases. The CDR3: CASSDNDRVEPQHF. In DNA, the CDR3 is TGTGCCAGCAGCGACAACGACAGGGTGGAACCCCAGCATTTT. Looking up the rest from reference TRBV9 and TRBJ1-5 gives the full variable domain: DSGVTQTPKHLITATGQRVTLRCSPRSGDLSVYWYQQSLDQGLQFLIQYYNGEERAKGNILERFSAQQFPDLHSELNLSSLELGDSALYFCASSDNDRVEPQHFGDGTRLSIL.

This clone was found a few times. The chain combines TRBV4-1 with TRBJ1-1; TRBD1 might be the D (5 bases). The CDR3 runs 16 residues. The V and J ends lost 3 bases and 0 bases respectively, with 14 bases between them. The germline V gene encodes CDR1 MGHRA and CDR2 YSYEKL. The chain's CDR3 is CASSHPPGRLNTEAFF. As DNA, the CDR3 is TGCGCCAGCAGCCACCCTCCGGGGCGGTTGAACACTGAAGCTTTCTTT.

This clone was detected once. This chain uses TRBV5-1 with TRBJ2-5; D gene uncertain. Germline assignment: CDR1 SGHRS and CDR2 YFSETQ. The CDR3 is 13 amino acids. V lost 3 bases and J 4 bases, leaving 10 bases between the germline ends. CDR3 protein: CASSSHGPETQYF. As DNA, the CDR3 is TGCGCCAGCAGCTCCCACGGCCCAGAGACCCAGTACTTC. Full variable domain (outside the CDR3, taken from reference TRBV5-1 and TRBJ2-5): KAGVTQTPRYLIKTRGQQVTLSCSPISGHRSVSWYQQTPGQGLQFLFEYFSETQRNKGNFPGRFSGRQFSNSRSEMNVSTLELGDSALYLCASSSHGPETQYFGPGTRLLVL.

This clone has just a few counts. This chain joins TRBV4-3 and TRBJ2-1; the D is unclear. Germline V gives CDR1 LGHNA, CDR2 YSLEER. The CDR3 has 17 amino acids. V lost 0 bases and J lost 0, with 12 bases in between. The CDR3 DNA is TGCGCCAGCAGCCAAGATTTAGCAGGTCGCTCCTACAATGAGCAGTTCTTC. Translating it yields CASSQDLAGRSYNEQFF.

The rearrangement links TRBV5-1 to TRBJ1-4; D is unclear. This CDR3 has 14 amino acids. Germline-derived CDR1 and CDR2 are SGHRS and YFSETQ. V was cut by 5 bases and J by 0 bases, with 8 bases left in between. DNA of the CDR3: TGCGCCAGCAGATCGACGTCAACTAATGAAAAACTGTTTTTT. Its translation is CASRSTSTNEKLFF.

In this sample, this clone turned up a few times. The CDR3 bases are TGCGCCAGCAGCCTAACCGGACAGCACTATGGCTACACCTTC. Protein: CASSLTGQHYGYTF. The chain combines TRBV4-3 with TRBJ1-2, with D tentatively TRBD1 (6 bases). The CDR3 runs 14 residues. Per the germline V gene, CDR1 is LGHNA and CDR2 is YSLEER. Trimming took off 4 bases at V and 3 bases at J, with 12 bases between the two ends.

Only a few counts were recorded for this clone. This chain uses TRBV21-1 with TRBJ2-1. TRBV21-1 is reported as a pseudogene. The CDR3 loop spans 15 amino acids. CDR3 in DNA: TGTGCCAGCAGCAAAGAGTGTAGGGCTCACAATGAGCAGTTCTTC. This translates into CASSKECRAHNEQFF.

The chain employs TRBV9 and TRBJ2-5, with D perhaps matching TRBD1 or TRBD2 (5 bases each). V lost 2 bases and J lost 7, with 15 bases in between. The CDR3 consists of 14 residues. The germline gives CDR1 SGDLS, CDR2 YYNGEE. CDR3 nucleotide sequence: TGTGCCAGCAGCGTCCACAGCGGTGGGGGGACCCAGTACTTC. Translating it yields CASSVHSGGGTQYF.

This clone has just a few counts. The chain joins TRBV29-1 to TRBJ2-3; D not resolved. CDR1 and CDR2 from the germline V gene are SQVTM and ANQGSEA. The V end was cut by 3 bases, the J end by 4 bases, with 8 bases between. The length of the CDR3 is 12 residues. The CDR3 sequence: CSVEIQADTQYF. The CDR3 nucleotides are TGCAGCGTTGAGATCCAAGCAGATACGCAGTATTTT.

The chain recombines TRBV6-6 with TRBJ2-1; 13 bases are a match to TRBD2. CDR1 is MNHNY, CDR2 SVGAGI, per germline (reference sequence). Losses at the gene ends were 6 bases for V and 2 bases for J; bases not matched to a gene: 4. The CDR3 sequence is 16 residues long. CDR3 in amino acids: CASRPTSGGAYNEQFF. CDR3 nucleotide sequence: TGTGCCAGCAGACCTACTAGCGGGGGGGCCTACAATGAGCAGTTCTTC.

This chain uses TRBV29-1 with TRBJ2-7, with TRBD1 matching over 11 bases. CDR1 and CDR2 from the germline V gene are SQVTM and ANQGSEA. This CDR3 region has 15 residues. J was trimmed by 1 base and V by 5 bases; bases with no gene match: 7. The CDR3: CSVRLRDRGSYEQYF. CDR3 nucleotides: TGCAGCGTTCGTCTGAGGGACAGGGGGTCCTACGAGCAGTACTTC.

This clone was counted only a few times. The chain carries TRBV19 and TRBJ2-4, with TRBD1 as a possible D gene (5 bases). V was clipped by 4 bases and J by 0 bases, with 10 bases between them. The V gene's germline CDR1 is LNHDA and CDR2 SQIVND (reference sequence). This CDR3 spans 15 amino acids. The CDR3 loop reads CASSTRQIAKNIQYF. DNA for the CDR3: TGTGCCAGTAGTACAAGACAGATAGCCAAAAACATTCAGTACTTC.

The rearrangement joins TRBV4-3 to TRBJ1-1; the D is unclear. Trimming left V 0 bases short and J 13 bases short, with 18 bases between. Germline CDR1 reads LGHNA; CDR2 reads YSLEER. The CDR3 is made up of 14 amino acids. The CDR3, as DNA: TGCGCCAGCAGCCAAGATATCGGGATCTTTGGGCGTTTCTTT. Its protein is CASSQDIGIFGRFF.

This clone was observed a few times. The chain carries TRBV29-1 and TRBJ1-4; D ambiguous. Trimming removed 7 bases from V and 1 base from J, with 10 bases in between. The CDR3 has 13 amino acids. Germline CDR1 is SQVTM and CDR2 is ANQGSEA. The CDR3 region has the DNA TGCAGCGCCCGACGGGGAACTAATGAAAAACTGTTTTTT. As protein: CSARRGTNEKLFF.

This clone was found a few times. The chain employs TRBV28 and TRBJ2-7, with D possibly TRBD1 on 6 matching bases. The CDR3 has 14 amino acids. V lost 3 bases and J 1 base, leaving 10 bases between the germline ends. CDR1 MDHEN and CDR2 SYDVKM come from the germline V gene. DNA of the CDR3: TGTGCCAGCAGTTTCGGACAGATATCCTACGAGCAGTACTTC. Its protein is CASSFGQISYEQYF.

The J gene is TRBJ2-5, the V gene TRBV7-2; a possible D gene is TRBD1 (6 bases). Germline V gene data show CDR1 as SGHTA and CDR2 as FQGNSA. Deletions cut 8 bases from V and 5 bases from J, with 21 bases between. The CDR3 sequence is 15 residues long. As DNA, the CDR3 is TGTGCCAGCTCCCCCAGGGGTGCACCGGGGGAGACCCAGTACTTC. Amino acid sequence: CASSPRGAPGETQYF.

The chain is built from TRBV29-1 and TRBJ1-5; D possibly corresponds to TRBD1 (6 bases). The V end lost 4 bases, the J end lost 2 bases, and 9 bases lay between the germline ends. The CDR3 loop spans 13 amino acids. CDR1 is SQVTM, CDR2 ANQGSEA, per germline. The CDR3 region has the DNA TGCAGCGTTGGGGGGGCGGGCAATCAGCCCCAGCATTTT. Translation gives CSVGGAGNQPQHF. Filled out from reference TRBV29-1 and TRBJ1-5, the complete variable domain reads SAVISQKPSRDICQRGTSLTIQCQVDSQVTMMFWYRQQPGQSLTLIATANQGSEATYESGFVIDKFPISRPNLTFSTLTVSNMSPEDSSIYLCSVGGAGNQPQHFGDGTRLSIL.

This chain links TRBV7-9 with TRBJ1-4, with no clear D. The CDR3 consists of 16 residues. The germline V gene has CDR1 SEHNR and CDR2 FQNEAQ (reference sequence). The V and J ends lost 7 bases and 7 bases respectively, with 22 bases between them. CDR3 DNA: TGTGCCAGCACACCTCTCGGGGAAGAGTGGGCTGAAAAACTGTTTTTT. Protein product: CASTPLGEEWAEKLFF.

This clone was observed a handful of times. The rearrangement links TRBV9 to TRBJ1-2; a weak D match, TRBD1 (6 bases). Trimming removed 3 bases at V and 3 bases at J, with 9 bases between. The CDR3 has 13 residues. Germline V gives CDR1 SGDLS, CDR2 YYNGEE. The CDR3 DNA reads TGTGCCAGCAGCGGAACAGGGTACTATGGCTACACCTTC. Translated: CASSGTGYYGYTF.

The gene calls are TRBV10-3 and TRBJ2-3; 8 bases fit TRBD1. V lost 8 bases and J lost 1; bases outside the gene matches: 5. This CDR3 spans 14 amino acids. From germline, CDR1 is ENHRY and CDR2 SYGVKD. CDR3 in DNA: TGTGCCATCCAACCGACAGGGGGCACAGATACGCAGTATTTT. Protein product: CAIQPTGGTDTQYF.

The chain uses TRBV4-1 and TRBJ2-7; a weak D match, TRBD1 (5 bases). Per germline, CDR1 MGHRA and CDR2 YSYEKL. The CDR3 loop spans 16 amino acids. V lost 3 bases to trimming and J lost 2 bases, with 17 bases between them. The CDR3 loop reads CASSHASGRATYEQYF. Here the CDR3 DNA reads TGCGCCAGCAGCCATGCCTCAGGGCGCGCCACCTACGAGCAGTACTTC.

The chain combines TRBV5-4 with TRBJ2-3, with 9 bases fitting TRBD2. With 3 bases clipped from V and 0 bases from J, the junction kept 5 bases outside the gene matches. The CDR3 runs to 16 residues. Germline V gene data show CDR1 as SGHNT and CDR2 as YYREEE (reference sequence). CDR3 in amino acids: CASSSGTSPSTDTQYF. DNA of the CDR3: TGTGCCAGCAGCTCGGGGACTAGCCCCAGCACAGATACGCAGTATTTT.

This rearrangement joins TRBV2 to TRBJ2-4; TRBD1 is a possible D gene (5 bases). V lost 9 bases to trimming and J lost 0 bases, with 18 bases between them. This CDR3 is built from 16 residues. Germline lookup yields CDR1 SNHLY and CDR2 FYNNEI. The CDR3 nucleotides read TGTGCCAGTTCATTTTTTGTGGGGCTAGCCAAAAACATTCAGTACTTC. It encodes CASSFFVGLAKNIQYF.